This passage covers 3 T cell receptor beta chains from one sample sequenced in a study of T-cell reconstitution after alpha-beta-depleted transplantation in children. The TCRbeta library incorporated unique molecular identifiers. TCRdb fed the PCR reads into MiXCR, producing one record per CDR3 protein. This table holds 700,000 to 950,000 distinct CDR3 sequences, 15% to 20% found once. The sample here was PBMCs, mostly from graft donor cells, taken 360 days after TCRalphabeta/CD19-depleted stem cell transplant. Receptors were obtained from a male patient between 5 and 17 years old who had a stem cell transplant for acute lymphoblastic leukemia, so the T cells may come from the graft donor.

The chain links TRBV27 to TRBJ2-7; D is ambiguous. The V and J ends lost 4 bases and 2 bases respectively, with 9 bases between them. This CDR3 contains 13 residues. Germline V gene sequence: CDR1 MNHEY, CDR2 SMNVEV (reference sequence). The CDR3 coding sequence is TGTGCCAGCAGTTCCCCCATAACCTACGAGCAGTACTTC. This codes for CASSSPITYEQYF.

This clonotype was recorded a few times. This chain uses TRBV12-3 or TRBV12-4 with TRBJ1-1, with no clear D. Trimming left V 6 bases short and J 0 bases short, with 23 bases between. The CDR3 loop spans 18 amino acids. CDR3 sequence: CASSSTISKLFMNTEAFF. For the CDR3, the DNA is TGTGCCAGCAGCAGCACTATTAGTAAGCTCTTCATGAACACTGAAGCTTTCTTT.

This clonotype was picked up many times. This CDR3 is CASSLSGGPSYEQYF. For the CDR3, the DNA is TGTGCCAGCAGCCTTAGCGGGGGGCCTTCCTACGAGCAGTACTTC. This chain links TRBV7-6 with TRBJ2-7; 10 bases line up with TRBD2. J gave up 1 base and V 5 bases, and 5 bases lay outside the gene matches. The V gene's germline CDR1 is SGHVS and CDR2 FNYEAQ. CDR3 size: 15 residues.